This TCR beta chain is drawn from a study of blood T cells in healthy people across ages. Per germline, CDR1 MNHEY and CDR2 SMNVEV (reference sequence). The CDR3 runs 16 residues. J lost 3 bases, V lost 5 bases, and 6 bases had no gene match. A second 7 to 11 cycle PCR used barcoded and J-beta primers. Every cDNA molecule bore a tag from a template-switch adaptor containing 12 random nucleotides. Using its own MiXCR run on the 5' RACE reads, TCRdb lists one record per CDR3 protein. The table has under 800,000 distinct CDR3 sequences, approximately 21% seen once. Those donating, healthy Caucasian individuals from Russia, were aged 6 to 90.

The clonotype comes from a man between 65 and 79 years old in good health. This rearrangement joins TRBV27 to TRBJ2-5; 13 bases are a match to TRBD2. Sequenced input: blood. As DNA, the CDR3 is TGTGCCAGCAGTGCCAAGACTAGCGGGAGGAAAGAGACCCAGTACTTC. It specifies CASSAKTSGRKETQYF.